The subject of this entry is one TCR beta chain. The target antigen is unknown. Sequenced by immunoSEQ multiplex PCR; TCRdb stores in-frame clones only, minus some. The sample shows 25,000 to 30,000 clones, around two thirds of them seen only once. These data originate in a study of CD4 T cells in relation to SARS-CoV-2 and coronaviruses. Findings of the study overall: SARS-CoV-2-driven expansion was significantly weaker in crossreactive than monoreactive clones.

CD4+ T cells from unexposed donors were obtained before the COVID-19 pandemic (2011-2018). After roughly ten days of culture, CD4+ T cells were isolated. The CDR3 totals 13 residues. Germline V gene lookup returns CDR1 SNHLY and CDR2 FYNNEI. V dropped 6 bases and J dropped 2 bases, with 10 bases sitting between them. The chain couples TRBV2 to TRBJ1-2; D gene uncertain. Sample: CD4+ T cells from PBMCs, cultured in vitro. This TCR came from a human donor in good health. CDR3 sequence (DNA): TGTGCCAGCAGATCAGTATCCAACTATGGCTACACCTTC. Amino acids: CASRSVSNYGYTF.